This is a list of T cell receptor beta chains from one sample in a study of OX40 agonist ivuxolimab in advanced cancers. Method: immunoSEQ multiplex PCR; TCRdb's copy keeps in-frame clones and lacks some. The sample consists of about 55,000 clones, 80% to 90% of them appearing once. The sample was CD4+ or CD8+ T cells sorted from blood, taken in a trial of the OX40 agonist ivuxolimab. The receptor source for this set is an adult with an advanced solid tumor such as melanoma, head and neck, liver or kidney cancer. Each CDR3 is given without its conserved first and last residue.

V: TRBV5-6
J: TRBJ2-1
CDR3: ASSNPGPSDEQF

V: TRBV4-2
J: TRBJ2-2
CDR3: ASSQDGTPEAGELF

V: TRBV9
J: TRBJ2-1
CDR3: ASSGTFKGEQF

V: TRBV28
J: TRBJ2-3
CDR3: ASSPRGRGGPDTQY

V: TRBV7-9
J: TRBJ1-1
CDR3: ASSLGGWTEAF

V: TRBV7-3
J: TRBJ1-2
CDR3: ASSLGFGYGYT

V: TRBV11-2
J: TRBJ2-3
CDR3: ASSQEVSGESTDTQY

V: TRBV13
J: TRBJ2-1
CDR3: ASSLAPRGGDEQF

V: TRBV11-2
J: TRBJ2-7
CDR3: ASSGWETPYEQY

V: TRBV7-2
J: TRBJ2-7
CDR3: ASSFLRSGGYEQY

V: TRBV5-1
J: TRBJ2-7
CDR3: ASSHGDRYEQY

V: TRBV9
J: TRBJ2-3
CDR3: ASSVESGSTDTQY

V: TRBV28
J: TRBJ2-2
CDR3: ASSLGHPANTGELF

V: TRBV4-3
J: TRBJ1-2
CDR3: ASSQGSMPGQNYGYT

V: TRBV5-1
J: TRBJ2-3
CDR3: ASSLAGGRMADTQY

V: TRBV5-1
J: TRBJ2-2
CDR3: ASSPLGQGYTGELF

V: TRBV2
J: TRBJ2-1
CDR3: ASSEAGRGVINEQF

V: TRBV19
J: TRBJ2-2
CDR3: ASSIGVYTGELF

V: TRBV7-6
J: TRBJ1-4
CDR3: ASSSEVGTVNEKLF

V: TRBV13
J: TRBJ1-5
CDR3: ASSSGQGNYQPQH

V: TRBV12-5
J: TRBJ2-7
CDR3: ASGLPPEDSPYEQY

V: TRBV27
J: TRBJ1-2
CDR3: ASKTSRGLDGYT

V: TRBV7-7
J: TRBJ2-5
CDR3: ASSPIAGRGQETQY

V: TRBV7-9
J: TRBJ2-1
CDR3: ASSEDNEQF

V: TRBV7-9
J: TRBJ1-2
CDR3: ASSLGGYT

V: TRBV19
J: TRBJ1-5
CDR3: ASSFSGARPQH

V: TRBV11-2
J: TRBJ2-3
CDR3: ASSREAGITDTQY

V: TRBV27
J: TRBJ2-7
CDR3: ASSLSGGANYEQY

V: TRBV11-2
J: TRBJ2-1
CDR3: ASSFPPAGAGNEQF

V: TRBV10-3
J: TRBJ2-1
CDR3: AITKLGGPRSLDEQF

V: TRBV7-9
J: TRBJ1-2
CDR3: ASSDRDYGYT

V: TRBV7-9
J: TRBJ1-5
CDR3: ASSLDGNSNQPQH

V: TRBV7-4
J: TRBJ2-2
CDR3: ASSLRLTNTGELF

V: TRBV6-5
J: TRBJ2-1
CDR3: ATRGSGTNEQF

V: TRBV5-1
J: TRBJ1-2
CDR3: ASSSGQGRGYT

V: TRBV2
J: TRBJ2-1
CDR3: ASRRYSYNEQF

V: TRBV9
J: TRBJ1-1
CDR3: ASSEGTGGTEAF

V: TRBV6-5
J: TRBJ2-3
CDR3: ASSSGLSSTDTQY

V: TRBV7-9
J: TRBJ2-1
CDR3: ASSFNSAETNEQF

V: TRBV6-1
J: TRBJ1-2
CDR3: ASSVEERVHYGYT

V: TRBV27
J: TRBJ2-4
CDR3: ASSFAGENIQY